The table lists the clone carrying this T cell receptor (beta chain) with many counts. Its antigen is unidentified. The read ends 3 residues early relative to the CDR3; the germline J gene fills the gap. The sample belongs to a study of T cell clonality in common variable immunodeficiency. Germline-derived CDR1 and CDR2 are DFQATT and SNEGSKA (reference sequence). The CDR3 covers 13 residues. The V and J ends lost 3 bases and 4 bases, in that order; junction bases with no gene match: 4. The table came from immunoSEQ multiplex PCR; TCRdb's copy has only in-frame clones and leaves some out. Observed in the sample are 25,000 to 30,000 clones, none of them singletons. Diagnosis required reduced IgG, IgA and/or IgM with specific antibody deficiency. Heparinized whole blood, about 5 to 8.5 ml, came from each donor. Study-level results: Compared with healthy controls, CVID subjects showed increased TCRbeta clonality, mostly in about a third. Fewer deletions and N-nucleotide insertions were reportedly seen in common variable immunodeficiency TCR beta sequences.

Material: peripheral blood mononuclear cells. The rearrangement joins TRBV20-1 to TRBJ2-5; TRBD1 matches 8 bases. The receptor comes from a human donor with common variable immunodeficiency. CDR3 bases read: TGCAGTGCTAGCTGGACAGGGCTAGAGACC. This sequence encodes CSASWTGLET. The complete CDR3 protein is CSASWTGLETQYF.